A single sample is the source of the 18 T cell receptor beta chains below, sequenced in a study of PD-L1 blockade in urothelial cancer. Profiling relied on immunoSEQ multiplex PCR, and the TCRdb table lists in-frame clones only, not all of them. The profile shows roughly 52,000 clones, more than 80% of them singletons. The time point was: pretreatment peripheral blood. The source material was PBMCs, sampled around atezolizumab (anti-PD-L1) treatment. These TCRs come from a man aged 50-59 years with urothelial cancer.

This clone occurred a few times. The V gene is TRBV4-1, the J gene TRBJ2-7; TRBD1 might be the D (5 bases). Trimming stripped 1 base from V and 0 bases from J, with 13 bases between. The CDR3 has 16 residues. Germline CDR1 MGHRA, CDR2 YSYEKL. CDR3 amino acids: CASSQGVLGHSYEQYF. The CDR3, as DNA: TGCGCCAGCAGCCAAGGGGTTTTAGGACACTCCTACGAGCAGTACTTC.

This rearrangement joins TRBV11-2 to TRBJ2-5; TRBD2 is a possible D gene (5 bases). CDR1 SGHAT and CDR2 FQNNGV come from the germline V gene. CDR3 length: 13 residues. Trimming took 1 base from V and 5 from J, leaving 8 bases between them. CDR3 coding DNA: TGTGCCAGCAGCTTAGGACTATCGGAGACCCAGTACTTC. This sequence encodes CASSLGLSETQYF.

CDR3 sequence reads: CASSQAVRGKLQETQYF. The CDR3 coding sequence is TGCGCCAGCAGCCAAGCCGTTCGGGGTAAACTCCAAGAGACCCAGTACTTC. The gene calls are TRBV4-1 and TRBJ2-5, with D perhaps TRBD2 (5 bases). The CDR3 loop spans 17 amino acids. V gave up 1 base and J gave up 1 base, with 16 bases separating them. CDR1 and CDR2 from the germline V gene are MGHRA and YSYEKL.

This chain links TRBV14 with TRBJ1-4, with TRBD1 identical over 8 bases. The germline V gene has CDR1 SGHDN and CDR2 FVKESK. This CDR3 is built from 16 residues. The V and J ends lost 6 bases and 0 bases, in that order; junction bases with no gene match: 6. In DNA, the CDR3 is TGTGCCAGCAGTAGCACAGGGGGTGCAACTAATGAAAAACTGTTTTTT. It is translated as CASSSTGGATNEKLFF.

This sequence joins TRBV7-2 and TRBJ2-3, with a weak D call TRBD1 (5 bases). The CDR3 covers 14 residues. Germline V gene lookup returns CDR1 SGHTA and CDR2 FQGNSA. With 3 bases removed from V and 0 bases from J, the gap between germline ends came to 7 bases. CDR3 in amino acids: CASSFDSSTDTQYF. CDR3 nucleotide sequence: TGTGCCAGCAGCTTCGACAGTAGCACAGATACGCAGTATTTT.

This rearrangement joins TRBV28 to TRBJ2-1; 9 positions match TRBD2. Per the germline V gene, CDR1 is MDHEN and CDR2 is SYDVKM. V was pared by 7 bases and J by 3 bases, with 10 bases of the junction left unmatched. This CDR3 has 16 residues. The CDR3 DNA reads as TGTGCCAGCACCTCAGGTAGCGGGAGTTACTACAATGAGCAGTTCTTC. This codes for CASTSGSGSYYNEQFF.

This chain joins TRBV27 and TRBJ2-3; TRBD1 matches at 11 bases. CDR3 length equals 16 residues. CDR1 MNHEY and CDR2 SMNVEV come from the germline V gene (reference sequence). The trim removed 6 bases at V and 8 bases at J, leaving 13 bases unmatched. The DNA of the CDR3 is TGTGCCAGCAGAATGGGACAGGGGGTAAATATGGGTACGCAGTATTTT. The encoded protein is CASRMGQGVNMGTQYF.

The chain joins TRBV7-2 to TRBJ2-5, with TRBD2 matching 7 bases. The germline gives CDR1 SGHTA, CDR2 FQGNSA. V shed 5 bases and J 9 bases; nucleotides not matched to a gene: 3. This CDR3 spans 11 amino acids. CDR3 bases: TGTGCCAGCAGCCCCCGGGAGGCCCAGTACTTC. This translates into CASSPREAQYF.

The CDR3 DNA sequence: TGTGCCTGGCAGAGACAGGGGGCGAACACTGAAGCTTTCTTT. Translated, it gives CAWQRQGANTEAFF. This sequence joins TRBV30 and TRBJ1-1; 10 bases match TRBD1. J lost 1 base, V lost 5 bases, and 4 bases had no gene match. CDR1 is GTSNPN and CDR2 is SVGIG in the germline V gene (reference sequence). This CDR3 has 14 residues.

The chain joins TRBV19 to TRBJ1-5; TRBD1 aligns across 11 bases. The germline V gene encodes CDR1 LNHDA and CDR2 SQIVND (reference sequence). This CDR3 has 14 residues. The trim removed 4 bases at V and 4 bases at J, leaving 0 bases unmatched. CDR3 nucleotides: TGTGCCAGTAGTAGGGACAGGGGGAATCAGCCCCAGCATTTT. Residues: CASSRDRGNQPQHF.

This clone showed up just once. V and J are TRBV9 and TRBJ2-7, with TRBD1 identical over 8 bases. Germline V gene lookup returns CDR1 SGDLS and CDR2 YYNGEE. The CDR3 is 15 amino acids. V lost 0 bases to trimming and J lost 3 bases; unmatched junction nucleotides: 5. The CDR3 nucleotides are TGTGCCAGCAGCGTAGCCGGACAGGGACTCTACGAGCAGTACTTC. Translating gives CASSVAGQGLYEQYF.

The chain couples TRBV28 to TRBJ1-5; a weak D match, TRBD1 (5 bases). V dropped 8 bases and J dropped 4 bases, with 9 bases sitting between them. CDR1 is MDHEN and CDR2 is SYDVKM in the germline V gene. The CDR3 runs to 12 residues. The chain's CDR3 is CASLGGNQPQHF. CDR3 sequence (DNA): TGTGCCAGCCTGGGGGGTAATCAGCCCCAGCATTTT.

The chain is built from TRBV28 and TRBJ1-1; the match to TRBD1 covers 8 bases. V lost 3 bases and J lost 4; bases outside the gene matches: 4. The CDR3 has 14 amino acids. Germline lookup yields CDR1 MDHEN and CDR2 SYDVKM. This CDR3 reads CASSLEDRVTEAFF. In DNA, the CDR3 is TGTGCCAGCAGTTTGGAGGACAGGGTCACTGAAGCTTTCTTT.

The chain combines TRBV27 with TRBJ2-7; D remains unclear. The CDR3 totals 9 residues. The V and J ends lost 6 bases and 5 bases respectively, with 2 bases between them. CDR1 and CDR2 from the germline V gene are MNHEY and SMNVEV (reference sequence). CDR3 in amino acids: CASSNEQYF. CDR3 bases: TGTGCCAGCAGCAACGAGCAGTACTTC.

The chain joins TRBV10-1 to TRBJ2-3, with 15 bases matching TRBD2. The ends lost 0 bases at V and 5 bases at J; junction bases unmatched: 0. Germline CDR1 reads WNHNN; CDR2 reads SYGVQD (reference sequence). The CDR3 extends over 16 amino acids. DNA of the CDR3: TGCGCCAGCAGTGAGTCGGGACTAGCGGGGGGAGATACGCAGTATTTT. Protein product: CASSESGLAGGDTQYF.

This rearrangement joins TRBV10-3 to TRBJ2-7; the match to TRBD1 covers 9 bases. The CDR3 is made up of 16 amino acids. Germline V gene sequence: CDR1 ENHRY, CDR2 SYGVKD. V shed 6 bases and J 5 bases; nucleotides not matched to a gene: 14. The CDR3 spells CAIRRTGEDNPDEQYF. The CDR3 nucleotides are TGTGCCATCAGGAGGACAGGGGAGGACAACCCGGACGAGCAGTACTTC.

The chain joins TRBV6-4 to TRBJ2-1; 7 nucleotides align to TRBD2. CDR1 is MRHNA, CDR2 SNTAGT, per germline. The CDR3 contains 15 residues. The junction had 4 bases not matched to a gene; V was cut back by 2 bases and J by 3 bases. Written as DNA, the CDR3 is TGTGCCAGCAGTGACGGACTAGGGGACTACAATGAGCAGTTCTTC. It yields the protein CASSDGLGDYNEQFF.

The genes are TRBV7-2 and TRBJ1-5; the D is unclear. Per germline, CDR1 SGHTA and CDR2 FQGNSA. The CDR3 covers 13 residues. Trimming stripped 10 bases from V and 0 bases from J, with 10 bases between. For the CDR3, the DNA is TGTGCCACCCAGTTCTCTAGCAATCAGCCCCAGCATTTT. Its translation is CATQFSSNQPQHF.